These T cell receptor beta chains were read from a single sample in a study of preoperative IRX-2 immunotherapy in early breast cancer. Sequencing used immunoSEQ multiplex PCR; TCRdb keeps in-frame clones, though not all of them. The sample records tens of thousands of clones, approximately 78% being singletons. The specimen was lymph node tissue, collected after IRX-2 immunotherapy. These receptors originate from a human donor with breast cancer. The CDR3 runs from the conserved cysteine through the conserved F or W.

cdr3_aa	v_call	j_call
CASSQDRLTNYGYTF	TRBV5-1	TRBJ1-2
CASSQTLPGTGGLYGYTF	TRBV18	TRBJ1-2
CASSNTQGAEAFF	TRBV19	TRBJ1-1
CASSPTGGPQPQHF	TRBV18	TRBJ1-5
CSVGNTNYGYTF	TRBV29-1	TRBJ1-2
CASSLPGGTYEQYF	TRBV19	TRBJ2-7
CASSSTTGPMVYGYTF	TRBV5-1	TRBJ1-2
CASKRLAGDNTGELFF	TRBV16	TRBJ2-2
CASSNWRDEQFF	TRBV6-8	TRBJ2-1
CASTVGGSGELFF	TRBV28	TRBJ2-2
CASRRTGNTEAFF	TRBV28	TRBJ1-1
CASSPRGAHYGYTF	TRBV11-3	TRBJ1-2
CSAGRGDSNYGYTF	TRBV29-1	TRBJ1-2
CASSQGAGHLNTEAFF	TRBV18	TRBJ1-1
CASSLLAGQGSYEQYF	TRBV7-2	TRBJ2-7